This T cell receptor (beta chain) was found in a study of regulatory T cells in long-lasting Graves disease. Time point in this sample: newly diagnosed GD, antithyroid drugs for less than 3 months. RNA extracted from PBMCs served as the sequencing template. Trimming took 4 bases from V and 12 from J, leaving 10 bases between them. Looked up from germline, CDR1 is WSHSY and CDR2 is SAAADI. This CDR3 comprises 11 residues. This clonotype has more than one count but fewer than ten. With iRepertoire HTBI primers and Arm-PCR of CDR3 regions, TCR beta libraries were built. TCRdb itself ran the multiplex PCR reads through MiXCR, one entry per CDR3 protein. This table has about 300,000 distinct CDR3 sequences, 18% appearing once.

The sequence was collected from a female donor with Graves disease. The sample here was peripheral blood mononuclear cells (PBMCs), taken at new diagnosis, from a patient treated with antithyroid drugs. This chain uses TRBV10-2 with TRBJ2-1, with D hard to call. The CDR3 region has the DNA TGCGCCAGCAGTGCCTCGCAGGTGCAGTTCTTC. Translating it yields CASSASQVQFF.